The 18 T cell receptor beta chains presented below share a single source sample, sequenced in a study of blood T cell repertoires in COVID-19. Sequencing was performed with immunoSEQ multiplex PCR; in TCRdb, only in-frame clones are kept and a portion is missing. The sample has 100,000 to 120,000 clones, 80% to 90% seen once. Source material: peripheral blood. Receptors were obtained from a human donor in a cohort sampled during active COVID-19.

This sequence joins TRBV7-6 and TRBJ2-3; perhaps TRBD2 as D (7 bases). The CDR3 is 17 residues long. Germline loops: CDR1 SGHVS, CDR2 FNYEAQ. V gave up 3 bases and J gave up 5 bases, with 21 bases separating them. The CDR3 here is CASSFRGREKGVDTQYF. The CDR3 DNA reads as TGTGCCAGCAGCTTTCGGGGGCGGGAGAAGGGTGTAGATACGCAGTATTTT.

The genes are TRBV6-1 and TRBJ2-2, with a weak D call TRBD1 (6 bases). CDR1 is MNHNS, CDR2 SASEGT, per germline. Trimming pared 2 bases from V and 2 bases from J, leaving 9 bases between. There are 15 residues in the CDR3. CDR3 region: CASSEQTGNTGELFF. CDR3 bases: TGTGCCAGCAGTGAACAGACAGGAAACACCGGGGAGCTGTTTTTT.

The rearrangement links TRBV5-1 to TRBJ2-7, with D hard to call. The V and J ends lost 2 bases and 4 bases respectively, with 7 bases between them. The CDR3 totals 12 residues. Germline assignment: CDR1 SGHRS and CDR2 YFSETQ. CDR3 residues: CASSFDGYEQYF. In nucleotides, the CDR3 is TGCGCCAGCAGCTTTGACGGGTACGAGCAGTACTTC.

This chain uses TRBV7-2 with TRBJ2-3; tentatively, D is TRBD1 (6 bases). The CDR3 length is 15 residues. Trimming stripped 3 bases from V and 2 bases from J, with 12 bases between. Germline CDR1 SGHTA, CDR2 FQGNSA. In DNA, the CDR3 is TGTGCCAGCAGCTTTCAACAGGGACCCACAGATACGCAGTATTTT. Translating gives CASSFQQGPTDTQYF.

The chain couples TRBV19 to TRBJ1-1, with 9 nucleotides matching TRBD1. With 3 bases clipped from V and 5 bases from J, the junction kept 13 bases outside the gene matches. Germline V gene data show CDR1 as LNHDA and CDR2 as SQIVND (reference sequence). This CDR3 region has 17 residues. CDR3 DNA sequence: TGTGCCAGTAGTATTGGGAGGACAGGGGCCCAGGGGACTGAAGCTTTCTTT. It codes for CASSIGRTGAQGTEAFF.

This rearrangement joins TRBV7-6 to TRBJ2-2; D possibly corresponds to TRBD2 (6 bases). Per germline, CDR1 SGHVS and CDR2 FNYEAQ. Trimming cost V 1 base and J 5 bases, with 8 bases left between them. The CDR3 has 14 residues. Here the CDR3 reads CASSLDGRTGELFF. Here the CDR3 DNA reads TGTGCCAGCAGCTTAGACGGGAGAACCGGGGAGCTGTTTTTT.

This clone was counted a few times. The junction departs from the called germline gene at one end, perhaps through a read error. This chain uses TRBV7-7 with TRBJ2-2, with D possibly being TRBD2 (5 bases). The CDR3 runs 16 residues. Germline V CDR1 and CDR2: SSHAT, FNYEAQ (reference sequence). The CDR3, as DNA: TGTGCTAGCAGCTTAGCTTGGACTCCGGGCACCGGGGAGCTGTTTTTT. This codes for CASSLAWTPGTGELFF.

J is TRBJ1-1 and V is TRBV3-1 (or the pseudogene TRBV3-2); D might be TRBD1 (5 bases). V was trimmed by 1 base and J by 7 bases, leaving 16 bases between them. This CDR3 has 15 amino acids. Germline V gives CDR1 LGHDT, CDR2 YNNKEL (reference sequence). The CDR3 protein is CASSQVRVRADEAFF. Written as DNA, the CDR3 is TGTGCCAGCAGCCAAGTTCGGGTCAGGGCTGATGAAGCTTTCTTT.

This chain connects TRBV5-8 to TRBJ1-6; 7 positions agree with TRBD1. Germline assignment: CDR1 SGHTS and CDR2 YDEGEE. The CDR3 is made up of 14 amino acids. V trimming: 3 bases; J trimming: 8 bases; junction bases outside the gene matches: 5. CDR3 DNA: TGTGCCAGCAGCTACCGGGACAGTGATTCACCCCTCCACTTT. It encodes CASSYRDSDSPLHF.

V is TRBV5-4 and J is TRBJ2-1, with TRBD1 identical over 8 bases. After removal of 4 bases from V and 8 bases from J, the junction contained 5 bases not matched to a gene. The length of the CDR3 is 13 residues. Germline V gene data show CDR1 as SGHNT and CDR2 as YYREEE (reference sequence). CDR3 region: CASSLVTGDEQFF. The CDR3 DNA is TGTGCCAGCAGCCTGGTGACAGGGGATGAGCAGTTCTTC.

CDR3 nucleotides: TGTGCCAGCAGTTTGGGACAGGGGACGAGCACAGATACGCAGTATTTT. Translating gives CASSLGQGTSTDTQYF. The genes are TRBV28 and TRBJ2-3, with 10 bases matching TRBD1. With 3 bases clipped from V and 0 bases from J, the junction kept 3 bases outside the gene matches. The CDR3 covers 16 residues. Germline V gives CDR1 MDHEN, CDR2 SYDVKM.

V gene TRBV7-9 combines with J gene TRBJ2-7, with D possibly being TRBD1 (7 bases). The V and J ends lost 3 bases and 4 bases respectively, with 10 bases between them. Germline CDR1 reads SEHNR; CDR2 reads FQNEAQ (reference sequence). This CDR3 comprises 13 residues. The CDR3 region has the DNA TGTGCCAGCAGCTTGGGGGGACAGTACGAGCAGTACTTC. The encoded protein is CASSLGGQYEQYF.

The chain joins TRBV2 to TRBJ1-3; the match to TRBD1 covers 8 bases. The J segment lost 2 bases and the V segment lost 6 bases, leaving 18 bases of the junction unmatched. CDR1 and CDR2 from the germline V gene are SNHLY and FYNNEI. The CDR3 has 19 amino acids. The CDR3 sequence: CASSAGGQGGFDTGNTIYF. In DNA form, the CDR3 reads TGTGCCAGCAGCGCAGGTGGACAGGGCGGGTTTGATACTGGAAACACCATATATTTT. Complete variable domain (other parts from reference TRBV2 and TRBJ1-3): EPEVTQTPSHQVTQMGQEVILRCVPISNHLYFYWYRQILGQKVEFLVSFYNNEISEKSEIFDDQFSVERPDGSNFTLKIRSTKLEDSAMYFCASSAGGQGGFDTGNTIYFGEGSWLTVV.

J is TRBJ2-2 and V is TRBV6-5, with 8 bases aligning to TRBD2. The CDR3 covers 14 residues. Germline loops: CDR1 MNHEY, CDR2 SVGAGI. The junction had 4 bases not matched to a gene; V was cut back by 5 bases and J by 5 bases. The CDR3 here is CASSRTGGTGELFF. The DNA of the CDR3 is TGTGCCAGCAGTCGGACGGGGGGGACCGGGGAGCTGTTTTTT.

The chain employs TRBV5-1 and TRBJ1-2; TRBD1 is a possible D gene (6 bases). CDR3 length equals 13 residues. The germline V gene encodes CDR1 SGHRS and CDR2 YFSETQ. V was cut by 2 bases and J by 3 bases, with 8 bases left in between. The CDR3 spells CASSLGGDYGYTF. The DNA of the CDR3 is TGCGCCAGCAGCTTAGGGGGAGACTATGGCTACACCTTC.

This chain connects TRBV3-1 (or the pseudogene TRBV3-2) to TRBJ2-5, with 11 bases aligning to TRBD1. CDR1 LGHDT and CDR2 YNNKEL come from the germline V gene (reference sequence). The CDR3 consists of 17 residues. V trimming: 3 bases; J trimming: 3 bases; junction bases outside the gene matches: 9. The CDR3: CASSQDGQGALEETQYF. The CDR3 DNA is TGTGCCAGCAGCCAGGATGGACAGGGGGCCCTCGAAGAGACCCAGTACTTC.

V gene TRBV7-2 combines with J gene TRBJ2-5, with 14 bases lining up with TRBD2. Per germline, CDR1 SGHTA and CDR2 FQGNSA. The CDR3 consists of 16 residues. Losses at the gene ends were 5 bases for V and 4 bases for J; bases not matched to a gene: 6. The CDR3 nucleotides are TGTGCCAGCAGCCGCGGGACTAGCGGGGGTAGAGAGACCCAGTACTTC. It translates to CASSRGTSGGRETQYF. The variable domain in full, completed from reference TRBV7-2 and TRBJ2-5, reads GAGVSQSPSNKVTEKGKDVELRCDPISGHTALYWYRQSLGQGLEFLIYFQGNSAPDKSGLPSDRFSAERTGGSVSTLTIQRTQQEDSAVYLCASSRGTSGGRETQYFGPGTRLLVL.

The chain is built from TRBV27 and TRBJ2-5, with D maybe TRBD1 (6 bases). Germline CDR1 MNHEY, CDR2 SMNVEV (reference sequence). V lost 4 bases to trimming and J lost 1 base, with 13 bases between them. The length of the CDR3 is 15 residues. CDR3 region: CASSYGGGLQETQYF. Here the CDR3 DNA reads TGTGCCAGCAGTTATGGGGGCGGCCTCCAAGAGACCCAGTACTTC.